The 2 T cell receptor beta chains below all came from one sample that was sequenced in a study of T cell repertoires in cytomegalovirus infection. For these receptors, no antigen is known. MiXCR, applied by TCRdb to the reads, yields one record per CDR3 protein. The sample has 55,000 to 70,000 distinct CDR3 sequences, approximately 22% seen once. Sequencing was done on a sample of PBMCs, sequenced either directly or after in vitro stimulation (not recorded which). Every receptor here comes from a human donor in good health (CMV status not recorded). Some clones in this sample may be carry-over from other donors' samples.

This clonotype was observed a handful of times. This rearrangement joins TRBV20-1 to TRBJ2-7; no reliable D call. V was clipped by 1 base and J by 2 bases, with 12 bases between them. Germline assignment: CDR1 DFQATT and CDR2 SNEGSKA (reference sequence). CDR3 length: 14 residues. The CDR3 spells CSARAGPMPYEQYF. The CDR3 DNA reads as TGCAGTGCTAGAGCCGGGCCGATGCCCTACGAGCAGTACTTC.

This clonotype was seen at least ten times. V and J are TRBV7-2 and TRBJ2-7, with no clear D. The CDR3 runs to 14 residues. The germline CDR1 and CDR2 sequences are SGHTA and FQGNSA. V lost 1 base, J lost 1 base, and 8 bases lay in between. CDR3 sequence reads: CASSLGARSYEQYV. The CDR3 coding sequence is TGTGCCAGCAGCTTAGGGGCTCGTTCCTACGAGCAGTACGTC.